The subject of this entry is one TCR beta chain. This same CDR3 is encoded by further DNA sequences in the sample. Germline V gives CDR1 KGHSH, CDR2 LQKENI. The CDR3 contains 13 residues. Trimming shortened V by 3 bases and J by 4 bases, and 10 bases separated the two germline ends. The sample belongs to a study of control samples from healthy donors and cancer patients. Data came from immunoSEQ multiplex PCR; TCRdb stores just in-frame clones and leaves some out. The data show around 250,000 clones, 82% seen once. The sample was PBMCs. This chain links TRBV18 with TRBJ2-7; D is perhaps TRBD1 or TRBD2 (5 bases each). The source of this sequence is a woman aged 55-70 years with lung cancer. The CDR3 DNA follows: TGTGCCAGCTCACCGGGGGTTTCGTACGAGCAGTACTTC. It translates to CASSPGVSYEQYF.